Following are 32 T cell receptor beta chains from one sample sequenced in a study of blood T cells in healthy people across ages (dated by TCRdb to between 2015 and 2016). Library preparation employed 5' RACE. TCRdb lists the instrument as Illumina HiSeq 2500. A second PCR of roughly 6 to 11 cycles was run with a J-beta primer mix and a sample-barcoded 5' primer. Using fastp trimming at Q25 and MiXCR clonotype assembly, TCRdb reanalyzed the public sequencing data and kept in-frame beta chains. Identical CDR3 proteins give one entry, which carries the most common genes and DNA. The sample records 1.5 million to 2 million distinct CDR3 sequences, about 28% of which are singletons. Roughly 8% of the sample goes to the ten largest clones. The material sequenced was blood. These TCRs come from a woman in her twenties or thirties in good health.

This clonotype has just a few counts. The chain employs TRBV12-3 or TRBV12-4 and TRBJ1-5; 12 positions match TRBD1. J lost 7 bases, V lost 6 bases, and 7 bases had no gene match. The CDR3 sequence is 15 residues long. The CDR3 is CASRTGTGGGQPQHF. As DNA, the CDR3 is TGTGCCAGCAGGACCGGGACAGGGGGCGGGCAGCCCCAGCATTTT.

The rearrangement joins TRBV20-1 to TRBJ2-2, with D tentatively TRBD1 or TRBD2 (6 bases each). Germline CDR1 is DFQATT and CDR2 is SNEGSKA (reference sequence). The CDR3 contains 13 residues. The ends were cut back, 6 bases at V and 4 bases at J, with 12 bases in the middle. Written as DNA, the CDR3 is TGCAGTGCCCGAAAGGGGGGCACCGGGGAGCTGTTTTTT. Protein: CSARKGGTGELFF.

This clonotype was seen a handful of times. The chain combines TRBV5-1 with TRBJ2-5, with D possibly being TRBD1 (6 bases). Germline CDR1 reads SGHRS; CDR2 reads YFSETQ. This CDR3 has 15 amino acids. V lost 0 bases and J 4 bases, leaving 13 bases between the germline ends. DNA for the CDR3: TGCGCCAGCAGCTTGGACAGGGTGTTGCGAGAGACCCAGTACTTC. Its protein product is CASSLDRVLRETQYF.

This sequence joins TRBV7-2 and TRBJ2-4, with 9 nucleotides matching TRBD1. This CDR3 contains 19 residues. With V trimmed by 5 bases and J by 3 bases, 17 bases remained unmatched. Germline assignment: CDR1 SGHTA and CDR2 FQGNSA. The CDR3 DNA reads TGTGCCAGCAGCCGTCGGCCGGGACAGGGCGTTGCTGGCAAAAACATTCAGTACTTC. Its translation: CASSRRPGQGVAGKNIQYF.

This clonotype was detected many times. V and J are TRBV12-3 or TRBV12-4 and TRBJ2-3; D is unresolved. This CDR3 has 12 residues. V was clipped by 5 bases and J by 6 bases, with 9 bases between them. The CDR3 nucleotides read TGTGCCAGCAGTCCTAACCGGGATACGCAGTATTTT. Translated: CASSPNRDTQYF.

This clonotype has a single count. A junction end diverges from the germline sequence, so it may reflect a read error. J is TRBJ2-6 and V is TRBV28; a weak D match, TRBD1 (5 bases). CDR1 is MDHEN and CDR2 is SYDVKM in the germline V gene. There are 15 residues in the CDR3. This CDR3 reads CASSFGGSGANVLAF. The CDR3 coding sequence is TGTGCCAGCAGCTTCGGCGGCTCTGGGGCCAACGTCCTGGCTTTC.

Ten or more counts support this clonotype. The gene calls are TRBV2 and TRBJ2-1, with no clear D. CDR1 SNHLY and CDR2 FYNNEI come from the germline V gene. CDR3 length: 14 residues. Trimming shortened V by 0 bases and J by 7 bases, and 10 bases separated the two germline ends. For the CDR3, the DNA is TGTGCCAGCAGTGAAGCAAATTCTAGGAATGAGCAGTTCTTC. As protein: CASSEANSRNEQFF.

To note about this clonotype: This is likely a read error, given that the CDR3 carries no conserved phenylalanine or tryptophan at its end. The rearrangement links TRBV19 to TRBJ1-6, with D possibly TRBD1 on 5 matching bases. Germline CDR1 reads LNHDA; CDR2 reads SQIVND (reference sequence). Between the trimmed V and J ends, which lost 6 bases and 7 bases, there was a span of 10 bases. The CDR3 length is 13 residues. DNA for the CDR3: TGTGCCAGTAGGGACATTTGGAATTCACCCCTCCACTGT. Amino acid sequence: CASRDIWNSPLHC.

This chain's CDR3 is CASSFSGGGRIEQFF. Here the CDR3 DNA reads TGTGCCAGCAGCTTTAGTGGGGGAGGCAGGATTGAGCAGTTCTTC. The gene calls are TRBV7-2 and TRBJ2-1; TRBD2 is a possible D gene (6 bases). The germline V gene has CDR1 SGHTA and CDR2 FQGNSA. V lost 3 bases to trimming and J lost 9 bases, with 18 bases between them. The CDR3 sequence is 15 residues long.

The chain combines TRBV7-9 with TRBJ2-1, with 8 nucleotides matching TRBD1. CDR3 length: 16 amino acids. With 5 bases clipped from V and 4 bases from J, the junction kept 10 bases outside the gene matches. Germline CDR1 reads SEHNR; CDR2 reads FQNEAQ (reference sequence). Here the CDR3 reads CASSLGQVLNYNEQFF. DNA of the CDR3: TGTGCCAGCAGCCTGGGACAGGTTCTTAATTACAATGAGCAGTTCTTC.

This clonotype has just a few counts. This chain connects TRBV7-9 to TRBJ2-7, with D unresolved. This CDR3 spans 14 amino acids. V was clipped by 3 bases and J by 1 base, with 10 bases between them. Germline assignment: CDR1 SEHNR and CDR2 FQNEAQ (reference sequence). The CDR3 DNA reads TGTGCCAGCAGCTTGATTCCGGAATCCTACGAGCAGTACTTC. Its translation: CASSLIPESYEQYF. Based on the CDR3 plus reference TRBV7-9 and TRBJ2-7, the full variable domain is DTGVSQNPRHKITKRGQNVTFRCDPISEHNRLYWYRQTLGQGPEFLTYFQNEAQLEKSRLLSDRFSAERPKGSFSTLEIQRTEQGDSAMYLCASSLIPESYEQYFGPGTRLTVT.

A few counts support this clonotype. V and J are TRBV14 and TRBJ2-3, with D possibly being TRBD1 (5 bases). V was trimmed by 5 bases and J by 4 bases, leaving 13 bases between them. Germline V gene sequence: CDR1 SGHDN, CDR2 FVKESK. The CDR3 covers 14 residues. CDR3 nucleotides: TGTGCCAGCAGCTTCCAAGGGGAATCAGATACGCAGTATTTT. Translating it yields CASSFQGESDTQYF.

This rearrangement joins TRBV12-5 to TRBJ2-3; the match to TRBD2 covers 10 bases. Germline assignment: CDR1 LGHNT and CDR2 FRNRAP. This CDR3 contains 17 residues. The V segment lost 3 bases and the J segment 4 bases; nucleotides outside the gene matches: 10. The CDR3 is CASGFQGLAAVADTQYF. The CDR3 region has the DNA TGTGCTAGTGGTTTTCAAGGACTAGCGGCAGTGGCAGATACGCAGTATTTT.

This clonotype is a singleton in its sample. The J gene is TRBJ1-4, the V gene TRBV5-1; D unclear. The V end lost 0 bases, the J end lost 5 bases, and 8 bases lay between the germline ends. Looked up from germline, CDR1 is SGHRS and CDR2 is YFSETQ. This CDR3 region has 14 residues. The CDR3 loop reads CASSLGWQNEKLFF. DNA for the CDR3: TGCGCCAGCAGCTTGGGGTGGCAAAATGAAAAACTGTTTTTT.

This clonotype was seen a handful of times. V and J are TRBV9 and TRBJ2-5; 15 nucleotides agree with TRBD2. V dropped 2 bases and J dropped 3; count of bases not matched to a gene: 2. The V gene's germline CDR1 is SGDLS and CDR2 YYNGEE. This CDR3 is built from 16 residues. CDR3 DNA sequence: TGTGCCAGCAGCGTCGGACTAGCGGGGGGGAAAGAGACCCAGTACTTC. Encoded protein: CASSVGLAGGKETQYF.

Worth noting for this clonotype: With a much larger clone just one base away, this may be a read error. V usage is TRBV29-1 and J usage is TRBJ2-3, with D perhaps matching TRBD1 (5 bases). The germline CDR1 and CDR2 sequences are SQVTM and ANQGSEA. The CDR3 length is 13 residues. The CDR3 DNA follows: TGCTGCGTTGAAGATCAATCGTCCAGGGCGCAGTATTTT. Amino acid sequence: CCVEDQSSRAQYF.

Of note for this clonotype: Likely a read error: the CDR3 ends without its conserved phenylalanine or tryptophan. The chain combines TRBV5-1 with TRBJ2-5; D is possibly TRBD2 (5 bases). Germline V gene lookup returns CDR1 SGHRS and CDR2 YFSETQ. The CDR3 has 13 residues. The CDR3 region is CAGSRGLTETQYY. The CDR3 nucleotides read TGCGCCGGCAGTCGCGGACTGACGGAGACCCAGTACTAC.

This clonotype was counted a few times. The chain links TRBV11-2 to TRBJ2-1, with D possibly TRBD1 on 5 matching bases. The CDR3 runs to 17 residues. Germline-derived CDR1 and CDR2 are SGHAT and FQNNGV. Trimming took off 1 base at V and 0 bases at J, with 13 bases between the two ends. CDR3 region: CASSLAPTAFSYNEQFF. Here the CDR3 DNA reads TGTGCCAGCAGCTTAGCTCCGACAGCCTTCTCCTACAATGAGCAGTTCTTC.

This clonotype appeared a few times. V gene TRBV4-1 combines with J gene TRBJ1-2, with a weak D call TRBD1 (5 bases). This CDR3 region has 14 residues. From germline, CDR1 is MGHRA and CDR2 YSYEKL. V was shortened by 2 bases and J by 7 bases, with 14 bases between the two germline ends. The CDR3: CASSQSGAALGYTF. The DNA of the CDR3 is TGCGCCAGCAGCCAAAGCGGGGCAGCTCTTGGCTACACCTTC.

V and J are TRBV20-1 and TRBJ2-3; the D gene is possibly TRBD2 (5 bases). The CDR3 covers 15 residues. The V gene's germline CDR1 is DFQATT and CDR2 SNEGSKA (reference sequence). With 0 bases removed from V and 0 bases from J, the gap between germline ends came to 10 bases. DNA for the CDR3: TGCAGTGCTAGAGATGGCGGGCGTAGCACAGATACGCAGTATTTT. Protein: CSARDGGRSTDTQYF.

This clonotype was seen a few times. The gene calls are TRBV6-5 and TRBJ1-2; D remains ambiguous. CDR1 and CDR2 from the germline V gene are MNHEY and SVGAGI. The V and J ends lost 8 bases and 6 bases respectively, with 19 bases between them. This CDR3 contains 14 residues. The chain's CDR3 is CASGNSRYFDGYTF. The CDR3 nucleotides read TGTGCCAGCGGTAACAGTCGCTACTTCGATGGCTACACCTTC.

This clonotype was seen a few times. This chain connects TRBV7-9 to TRBJ2-1, with D possibly TRBD2 on 7 matching bases. V was shortened by 10 bases and J by 0 bases, with 13 bases between the two germline ends. In germline, CDR1 is SEHNR, CDR2 FQNEAQ (reference sequence). The CDR3 totals 14 residues. The CDR3 DNA reads TGTGCCACCGGGGGCGGGAGCTCCTACAATGAGCAGTTCTTC. Amino acid sequence: CATGGGSSYNEQFF.

The V and J genes are TRBV20-1 and TRBJ2-1; possible D gene TRBD1, 6 bases. The V end was cut by 6 bases, the J end by 5 bases, with 23 bases between. The CDR3 contains 16 residues. Germline lookup yields CDR1 DFQATT and CDR2 SNEGSKA (reference sequence). CDR3 DNA sequence: TGCAGTGCGAAAGCTACAGGGCTCATTGTAAACAATGAGCAGTTCTTC. This gives the protein CSAKATGLIVNNEQFF.

The sample holds many counts of this clonotype. The chain carries TRBV20-1 and TRBJ2-1; tentative D call: TRBD2 (6 bases). The CDR3 sequence is 15 residues long. Deletions cut 2 bases from V and 3 bases from J, with 14 bases between. Germline-derived CDR1 and CDR2 are DFQATT and SNEGSKA (reference sequence). The CDR3 sequence is CSARSPLAIYNEQFF. CDR3 nucleotide sequence: TGCAGTGCTAGATCGCCACTAGCTATCTACAATGAGCAGTTCTTC.

V is TRBV6-5 and J is TRBJ2-7; no definite D call. This CDR3 contains 17 residues. Germline V gene sequence: CDR1 MNHEY, CDR2 SVGAGI. Trimming shortened V by 4 bases and J by 4 bases, and 23 bases separated the two germline ends. CDR3: CASSSTGQGSVIYEQYF. The CDR3 nucleotides read TGTGCCAGCAGTTCCACCGGGCAAGGATCTGTCATTTACGAGCAGTACTTC.

There are a few counts of this clonotype. This chain joins TRBV12-3 or TRBV12-4 and TRBJ1-5; possible D gene TRBD1, 6 bases. V dropped 6 bases and J dropped 3 bases, with 12 bases sitting between them. The CDR3 contains 14 residues. The CDR3 spells CASRTTGTNQPQHF. In DNA, the CDR3 is TGTGCCAGCAGAACGACAGGTACCAATCAGCCCCAGCATTTT.

This clonotype was seen a few times. The V gene is TRBV10-3, the J gene TRBJ1-2; D gene ambiguous. In germline, CDR1 is ENHRY, CDR2 SYGVKD. V was clipped by 6 bases and J by 4 bases, with 12 bases between them. This CDR3 contains 13 residues. This CDR3 is CAIRTALFYGYTF. The DNA of the CDR3 is TGTGCCATCAGAACGGCGCTTTTCTATGGCTACACCTTC.

Points on this clonotype: At one end, the junction sequence differs from germline, possibly due to a read error. This chain joins TRBV2 and TRBJ2-1; D is possibly TRBD1 (5 bases). The CDR3 is made up of 15 amino acids. Germline V gene data show CDR1 as SNHLY and CDR2 as FYNNEI. CDR3 coding DNA: TGTGCCTGCAGGGAAAAGCCTGACAGCACCAATGAGCAGTTCTTC. Protein: CACREKPDSTNEQFF.

This rearrangement joins TRBV4-3 to TRBJ2-1; D is perhaps TRBD2 (5 bases). The V end was cut by 4 bases, the J end by 8 bases, with 18 bases between. CDR3 length: 15 amino acids. Germline V gene data show CDR1 as LGHNA and CDR2 as YSLEER. The CDR3 here is CASSPFGSPGDEQFF. The CDR3 coding sequence is TGCGCCAGCAGCCCCTTTGGGTCCCCCGGGGATGAGCAGTTCTTC.

The table lists this clonotype with a few counts. CDR3 nucleotides: TGTGCCAGCAGCTCCCTAGCGGGAGGTTCGGGAAACATTCAGTACTTC. Its protein product is CASSSLAGGSGNIQYF. The V gene is TRBV7-2, the J gene TRBJ2-4; TRBD2 agrees at 11 bases. Germline values: CDR1 SGHTA, CDR2 FQGNSA. CDR3 length: 16 amino acids. The V and J ends lost 4 bases and 6 bases, in that order; junction bases with no gene match: 8.

The CDR3 is CASRWGNEANYGYTF. In DNA, the CDR3 is TGCGCCAGCAGATGGGGAAATGAAGCGAACTATGGCTACACCTTC. The chain links TRBV5-1 to TRBJ1-2; D uncertain. Germline V CDR1 and CDR2: SGHRS, YFSETQ. The CDR3 is made up of 15 amino acids. V was cut by 5 bases and J by 2 bases, with 16 bases left in between.

This clonotype was observed a handful of times. This chain uses TRBV7-9 with TRBJ1-2; D is possibly TRBD1 (6 bases). This CDR3 has 15 residues. The germline V gene has CDR1 SEHNR and CDR2 FQNEAQ (reference sequence). V lost 4 bases, J lost 2 bases, and 14 bases lay in between. CDR3: CASSSGHPANYGYTF. Here the CDR3 DNA reads TGTGCCAGCAGCTCGGGACACCCCGCGAACTATGGCTACACCTTC.